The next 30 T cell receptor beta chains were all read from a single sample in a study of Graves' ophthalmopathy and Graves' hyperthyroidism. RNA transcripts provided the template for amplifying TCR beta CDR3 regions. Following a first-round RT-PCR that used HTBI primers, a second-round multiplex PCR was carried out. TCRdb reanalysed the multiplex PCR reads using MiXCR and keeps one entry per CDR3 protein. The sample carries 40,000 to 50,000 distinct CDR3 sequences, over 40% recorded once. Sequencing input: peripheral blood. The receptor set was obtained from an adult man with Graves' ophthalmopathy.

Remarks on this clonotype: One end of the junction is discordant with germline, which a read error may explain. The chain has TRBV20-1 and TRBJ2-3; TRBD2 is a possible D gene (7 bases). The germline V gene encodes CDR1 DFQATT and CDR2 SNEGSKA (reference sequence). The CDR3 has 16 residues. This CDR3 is CSAREGWGGRSGTQYF. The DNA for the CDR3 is TGCAGTGCTAGAGAGGGGTGGGGGGGGCGCTCAGGTACGCAATATTTT.

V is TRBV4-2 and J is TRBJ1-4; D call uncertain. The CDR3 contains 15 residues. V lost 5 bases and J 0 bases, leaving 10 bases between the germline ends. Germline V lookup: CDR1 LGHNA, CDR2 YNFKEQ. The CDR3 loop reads CASSSTGATNEKLFF. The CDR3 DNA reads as TGTGCCAGCAGCAGCACTGGGGCAACTAATGAAAAACTGTTTTTT.

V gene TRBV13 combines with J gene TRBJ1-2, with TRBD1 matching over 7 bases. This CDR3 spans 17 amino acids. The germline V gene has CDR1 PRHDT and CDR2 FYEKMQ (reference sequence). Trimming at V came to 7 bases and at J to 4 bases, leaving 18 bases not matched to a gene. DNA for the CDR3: TGTGCCAGCAAGAATGGGGGCCCGGGACAGCATATCTATGGCTACACCTTC. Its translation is CASKNGGPGQHIYGYTF.

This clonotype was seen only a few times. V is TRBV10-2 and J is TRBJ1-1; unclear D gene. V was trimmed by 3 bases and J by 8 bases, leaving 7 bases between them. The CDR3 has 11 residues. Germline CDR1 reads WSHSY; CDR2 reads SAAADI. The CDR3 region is CASSDLREAFF. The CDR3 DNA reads TGCGCCAGCAGTGACTTGCGAGAAGCTTTCTTT.

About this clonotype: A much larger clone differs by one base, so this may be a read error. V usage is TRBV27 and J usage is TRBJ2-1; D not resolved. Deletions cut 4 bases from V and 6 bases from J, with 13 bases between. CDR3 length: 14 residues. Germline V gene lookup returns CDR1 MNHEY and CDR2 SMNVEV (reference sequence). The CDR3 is CASSSLPTGNEQFF. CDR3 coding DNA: TGTGCCAGCAGTTCACTCCCAACGGGCAATGAGCAGTTCTTC.

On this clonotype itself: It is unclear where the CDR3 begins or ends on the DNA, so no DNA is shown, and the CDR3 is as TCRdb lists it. CDR3 region: CASNFGGGNELFF. The V and J genes are TRBV7-3 and TRBJ2-1; the table's D call TRBD1 went unverified against the DNA. The CDR3 spans 13 residues, counting both ends. CDR1 and CDR2 (germline): SGHTA, FQGTGA.

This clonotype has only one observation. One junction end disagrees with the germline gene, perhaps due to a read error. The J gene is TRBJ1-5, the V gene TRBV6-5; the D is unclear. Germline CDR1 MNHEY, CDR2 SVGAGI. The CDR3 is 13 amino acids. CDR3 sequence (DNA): TGTGCCAGCAGTTACGGGGATGATCGGCCCCTGCATTTT. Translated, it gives CASSYGDDRPLHF.

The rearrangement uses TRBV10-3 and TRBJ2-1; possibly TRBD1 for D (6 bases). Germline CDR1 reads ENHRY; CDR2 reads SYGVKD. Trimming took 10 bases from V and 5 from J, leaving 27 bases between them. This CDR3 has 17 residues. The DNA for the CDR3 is TGTGCCAGCAGCTCAGACAGGAACACCGGGAAGGACAATGAGCAGTTCTTC. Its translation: CASSSDRNTGKDNEQFF.

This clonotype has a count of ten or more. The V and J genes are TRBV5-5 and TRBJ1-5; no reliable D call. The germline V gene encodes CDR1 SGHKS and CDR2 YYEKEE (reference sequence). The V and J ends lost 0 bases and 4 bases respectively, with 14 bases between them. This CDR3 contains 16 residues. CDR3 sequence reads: CASSLGHQPYNQPQHF. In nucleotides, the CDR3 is TGTGCCAGCAGCTTGGGCCACCAACCTTATAATCAGCCCCAGCATTTT.

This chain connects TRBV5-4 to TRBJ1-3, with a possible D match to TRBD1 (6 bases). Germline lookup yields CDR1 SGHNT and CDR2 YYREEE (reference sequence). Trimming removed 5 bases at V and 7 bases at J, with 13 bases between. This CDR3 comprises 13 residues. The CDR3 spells CASSRPGVNTIYF. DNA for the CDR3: TGTGCCAGCAGTCGACCAGGGGTGAACACCATATATTTT.

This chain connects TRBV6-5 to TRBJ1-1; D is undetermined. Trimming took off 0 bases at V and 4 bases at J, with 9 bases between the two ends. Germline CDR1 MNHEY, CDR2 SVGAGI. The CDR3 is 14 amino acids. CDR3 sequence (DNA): TGTGCCAGCAGTTACTCTCGCAGGAGCACTGAAGCTTTCTTT. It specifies CASSYSRRSTEAFF.

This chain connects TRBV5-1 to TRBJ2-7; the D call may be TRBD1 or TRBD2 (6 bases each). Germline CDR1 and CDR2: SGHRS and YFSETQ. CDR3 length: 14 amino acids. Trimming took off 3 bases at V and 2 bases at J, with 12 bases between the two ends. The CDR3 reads CASSSEGGPYEQYF. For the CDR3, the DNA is TGCGCCAGCAGCTCCGAGGGGGGCCCCTACGAGCAGTACTTC.

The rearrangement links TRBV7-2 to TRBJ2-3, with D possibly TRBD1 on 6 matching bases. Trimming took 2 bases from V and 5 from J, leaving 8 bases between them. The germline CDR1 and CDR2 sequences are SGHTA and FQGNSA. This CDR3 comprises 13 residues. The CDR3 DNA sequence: TGTGCCAGCAGCTTAAACAGGGAAGATACGCAGTATTTT. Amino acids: CASSLNREDTQYF.

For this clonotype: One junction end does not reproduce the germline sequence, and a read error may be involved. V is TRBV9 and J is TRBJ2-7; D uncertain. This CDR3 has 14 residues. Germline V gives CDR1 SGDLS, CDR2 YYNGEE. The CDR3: CASGVAGVAWEQYF. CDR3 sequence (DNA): TGTGCCAGCGGCGTAGCAGGAGTGGCATGGGAGCAGTACTTC.

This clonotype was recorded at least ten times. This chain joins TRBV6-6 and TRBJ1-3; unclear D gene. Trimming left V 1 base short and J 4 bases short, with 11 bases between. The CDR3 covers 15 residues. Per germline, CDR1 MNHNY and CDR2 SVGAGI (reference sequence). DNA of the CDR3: TGTGCCAGCAGTTACTACGACACAGTCGGAAACACCATATATTTT. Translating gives CASSYYDTVGNTIYF.

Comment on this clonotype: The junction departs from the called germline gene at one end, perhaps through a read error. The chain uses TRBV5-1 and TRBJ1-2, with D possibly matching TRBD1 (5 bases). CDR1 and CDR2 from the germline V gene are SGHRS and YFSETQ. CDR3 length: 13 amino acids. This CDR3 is CGSIPRGSSGYTF. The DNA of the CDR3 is TGCGGCAGCATCCCTAGGGGTTCATCTGGCTACACCTTC.

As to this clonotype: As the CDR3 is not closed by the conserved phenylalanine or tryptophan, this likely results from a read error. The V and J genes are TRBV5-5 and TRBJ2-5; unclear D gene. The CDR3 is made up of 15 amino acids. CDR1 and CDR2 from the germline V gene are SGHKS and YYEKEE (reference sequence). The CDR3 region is CASSLIGSGQETQYL. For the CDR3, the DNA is TGTGCCAGTAGCTTGATTGGGTCAGGACAAGAGACCCAGTACCTC.

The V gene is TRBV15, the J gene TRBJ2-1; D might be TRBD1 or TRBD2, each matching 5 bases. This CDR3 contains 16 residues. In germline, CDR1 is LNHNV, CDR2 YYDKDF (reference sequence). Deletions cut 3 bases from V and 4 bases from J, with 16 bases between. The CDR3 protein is CATSSHRDQSYNEQFF. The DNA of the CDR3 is TGTGCCACCAGCAGCCACCGGGACCAATCTTACAATGAGCAGTTCTTC.

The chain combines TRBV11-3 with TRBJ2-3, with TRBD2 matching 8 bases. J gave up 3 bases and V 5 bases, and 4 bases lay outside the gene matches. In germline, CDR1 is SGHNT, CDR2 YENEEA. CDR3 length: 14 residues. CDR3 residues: CASSPTSGTDTQYF. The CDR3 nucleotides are TGTGCCAGCAGCCCCACTAGCGGAACAGATACGCAGTATTTT.

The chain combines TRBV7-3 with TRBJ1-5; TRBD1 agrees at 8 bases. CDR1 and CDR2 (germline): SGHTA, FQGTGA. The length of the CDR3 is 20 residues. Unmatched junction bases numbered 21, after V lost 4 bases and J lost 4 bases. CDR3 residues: CASSSRGAERLDRENQPQHF. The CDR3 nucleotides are TGTGCCAGCAGCTCCCGGGGAGCGGAAAGATTGGACAGGGAGAATCAGCCCCAGCATTTT.

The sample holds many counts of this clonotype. The CDR3, as DNA: TGTGCCAGCAGCTTGTCCCGGGTTTCTAGCACAGATACGCAGTATTTT. It codes for CASSLSRVSSTDTQYF. The chain has TRBV5-8 and TRBJ2-3; D remains unclear. The CDR3 loop spans 16 amino acids. Germline V gene data show CDR1 as SGHTS and CDR2 as YDEGEE. V was clipped by 1 base and J by 0 bases, with 12 bases between them.

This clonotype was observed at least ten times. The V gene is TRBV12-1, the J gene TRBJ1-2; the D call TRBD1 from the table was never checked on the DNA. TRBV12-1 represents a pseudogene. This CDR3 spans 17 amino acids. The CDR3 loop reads CASSFDSSGLTNYGYTF. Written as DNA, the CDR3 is TGTGCCAGCAGCTTCGACAGCTCAGGCCTAACTAACTATGGCTACACCTTC.

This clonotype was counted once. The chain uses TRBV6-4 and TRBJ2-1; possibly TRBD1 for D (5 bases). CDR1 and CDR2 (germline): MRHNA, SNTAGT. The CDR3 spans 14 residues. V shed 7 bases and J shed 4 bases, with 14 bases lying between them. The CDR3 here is CASIRGDLYNEQFF. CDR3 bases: TGTGCCAGCATTAGGGGCGATTTATACAATGAGCAGTTCTTC.

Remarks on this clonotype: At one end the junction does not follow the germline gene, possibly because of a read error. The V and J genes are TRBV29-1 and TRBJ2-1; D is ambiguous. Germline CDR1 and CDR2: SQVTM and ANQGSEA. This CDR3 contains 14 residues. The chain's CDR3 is CSVEVWAAYNEQFF. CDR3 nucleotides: TGCAGCGTCGAAGTCTGGGCCGCATACAATGAGCAGTTCTTC.

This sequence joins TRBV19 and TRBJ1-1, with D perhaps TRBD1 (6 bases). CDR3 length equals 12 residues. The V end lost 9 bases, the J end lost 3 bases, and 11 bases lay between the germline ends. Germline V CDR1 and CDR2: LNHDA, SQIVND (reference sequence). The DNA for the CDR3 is TGTGCCAGCACCGACAGGCACACTGAAGCTTTCTTT. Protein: CASTDRHTEAFF.

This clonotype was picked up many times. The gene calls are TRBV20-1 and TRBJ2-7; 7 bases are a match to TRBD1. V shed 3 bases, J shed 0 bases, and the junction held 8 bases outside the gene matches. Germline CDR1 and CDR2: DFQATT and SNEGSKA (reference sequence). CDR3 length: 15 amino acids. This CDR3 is CSARPGQRSSYEQYF. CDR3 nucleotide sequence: TGCAGTGCTAGGCCGGGACAGAGAAGCTCCTACGAGCAGTACTTC.

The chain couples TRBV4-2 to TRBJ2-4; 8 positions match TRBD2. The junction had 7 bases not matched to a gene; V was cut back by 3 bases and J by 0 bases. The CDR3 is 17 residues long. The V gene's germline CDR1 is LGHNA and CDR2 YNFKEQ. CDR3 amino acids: CASSQFGGDLAKNIQYF. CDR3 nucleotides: TGTGCCAGCAGCCAGTTCGGGGGGGACCTAGCCAAAAACATTCAGTACTTC.

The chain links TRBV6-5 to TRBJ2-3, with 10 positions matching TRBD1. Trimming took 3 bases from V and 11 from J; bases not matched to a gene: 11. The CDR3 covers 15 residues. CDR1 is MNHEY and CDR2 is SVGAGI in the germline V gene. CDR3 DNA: TGTGCCAGCAGTTATGGGACAGGGGTAACCAATGAGCAGTATTTT. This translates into CASSYGTGVTNEQYF.

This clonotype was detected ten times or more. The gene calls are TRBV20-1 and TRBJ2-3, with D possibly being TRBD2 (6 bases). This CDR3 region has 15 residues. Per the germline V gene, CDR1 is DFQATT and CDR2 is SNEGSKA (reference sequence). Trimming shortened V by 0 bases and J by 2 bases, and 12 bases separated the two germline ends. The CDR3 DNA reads TGCAGTGCTAGAGATCCGCGGGGCGTCACAGATACGCAGTATTTT. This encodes CSARDPRGVTDTQYF.

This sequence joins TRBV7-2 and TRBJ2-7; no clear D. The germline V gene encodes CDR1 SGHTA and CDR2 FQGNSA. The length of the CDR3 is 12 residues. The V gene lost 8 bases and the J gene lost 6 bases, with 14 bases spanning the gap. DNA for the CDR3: TGTGCCAGCCTCGACGGAACCGGCGAGCAGTACTTC. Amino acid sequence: CASLDGTGEQYF.